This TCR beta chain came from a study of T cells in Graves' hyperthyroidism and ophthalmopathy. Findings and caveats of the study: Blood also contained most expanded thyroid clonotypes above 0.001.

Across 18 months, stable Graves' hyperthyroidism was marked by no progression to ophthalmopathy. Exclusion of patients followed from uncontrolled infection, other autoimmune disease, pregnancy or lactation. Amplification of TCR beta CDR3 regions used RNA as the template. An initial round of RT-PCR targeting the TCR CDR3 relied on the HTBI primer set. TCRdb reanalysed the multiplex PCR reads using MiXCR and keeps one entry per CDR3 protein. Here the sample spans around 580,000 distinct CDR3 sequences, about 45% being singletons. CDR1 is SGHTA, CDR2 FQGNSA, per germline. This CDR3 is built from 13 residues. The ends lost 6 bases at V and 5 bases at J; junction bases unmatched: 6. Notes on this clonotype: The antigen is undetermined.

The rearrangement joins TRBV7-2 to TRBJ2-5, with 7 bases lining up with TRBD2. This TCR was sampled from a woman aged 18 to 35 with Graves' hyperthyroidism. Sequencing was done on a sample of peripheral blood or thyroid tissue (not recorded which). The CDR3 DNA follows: TGTGCCAGCAGTCCCGGGAGGTTGGAGACCCAGTACTTC. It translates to CASSPGRLETQYF.